This is a list of T cell receptor beta chains from one sample in a study of shared clonotypes between healthy human individuals. This table comes from immunoSEQ multiplex PCR, and its TCRdb copy is limited to in-frame clones, with some not included. Here the sample spans approximately 2,300,000 clones, less than 95% being singletons. Sequencing used naive CD4+ T cells from PBMCs. The receptors here all came from a man in his late teens or twenties in good health. Some clones in this sample may be carry-over from other donors' samples. CDR3s include the opening cysteine and the closing phenylalanine or tryptophan. The D gene is left open where the match is weak. Size tells how often a clone was seen (once, few, many) or the class of an expanded clone, and some rows leave it out.

abundance: .
v_gene: TRBV4-1
d_gene: TRBD1
j_gene: TRBJ1-2
CDR3nt: TGCGCCAGCAGCCCGGAACCACAGGGGGACTATGGCTACACCTTC
CDR3aa: CASSPEPQGDYGYTF

abundance: once
v_gene: TRBV28
d_gene: .
j_gene: TRBJ2-7
CDR3nt: TGTGCCAGCAGTTTTGTTCCTGCGGAGCAGTACTTC
CDR3aa: CASSFVPAEQYF

abundance: .
v_gene: TRBV4-2
d_gene: .
j_gene: TRBJ2-2
CDR3nt: TGTGCCAGCAGCCGCCCGCGGCTAGCAGAGAACACCGGGGAGCTGTTTTTT
CDR3aa: CASSRPRLAENTGELFF

abundance: .
v_gene: TRBV7-2
d_gene: .
j_gene: TRBJ2-3
CDR3nt: TGTGCCAGCAGCTTAGGTATGGGTACGCAGTATTTT
CDR3aa: CASSLGMGTQYF

abundance: .
v_gene: TRBV5-1
d_gene: TRBD2
j_gene: TRBJ2-2
CDR3nt: TGCGCCAGCAGCTTGAAACTAGCGGGAGGACCAAACGCGAACACCGGGGAGCTGTTTTTT
CDR3aa: CASSLKLAGGPNANTGELFF

abundance: few
v_gene: TRBV14
d_gene: TRBD2
j_gene: TRBJ2-1
CDR3nt: TGTGCCAGCAGCCAAGTGTCTAGCGGCTACAATGAGCAGTTCTTC
CDR3aa: CASSQVSSGYNEQFF

abundance: .
v_gene: TRBV7-2
d_gene: .
j_gene: TRBJ1-2
CDR3nt: TGTGCCAGCAGCCAAGCCAGGGAGGCCACGGGCTATGGCTACACCTTC
CDR3aa: CASSQAREATGYGYTF

abundance: .
v_gene: TRBV19
d_gene: TRBD1
j_gene: TRBJ1-1
CDR3nt: TGTGCCAGTAGTCCCTGGACAGGGAGCACTTTCGCGGCTTTCTTT
CDR3aa: CASSPWTGSTFAAFF

abundance: .
v_gene: TRBV30
d_gene: .
j_gene: TRBJ2-2
CDR3nt: TGTGCCTGGAGTCCAGGGCGTAGCAGTCCCGGGGAGCTGTTTTTT
CDR3aa: CAWSPGRSSPGELFF

abundance: .
v_gene: TRBV7-2
d_gene: .
j_gene: TRBJ2-5
CDR3nt: TGTGCCAGCAGTTCGACGGGGGTCCAAGAGACCCAGTACTTC
CDR3aa: CASSSTGVQETQYF

abundance: .
v_gene: TRBV5-1
d_gene: .
j_gene: TRBJ2-2
CDR3nt: TGCGCCAGCAGCTTGGCCTTGGCATCGAACACCGGGGAGCTGTTTTTT
CDR3aa: CASSLALASNTGELFF

abundance: .
v_gene: TRBV5-5
d_gene: TRBD1
j_gene: TRBJ1-2
CDR3nt: TGTGCCAGCACCAGGACAGGGTTGAACTATGGCTACACCTTC
CDR3aa: CASTRTGLNYGYTF

abundance: .
v_gene: TRBV5-6
d_gene: .
j_gene: TRBJ1-1
CDR3nt: TGTGCCAGCAGCATAACTTGGGGGTTTACGAACACTGAAGCTTTCTTT
CDR3aa: CASSITWGFTNTEAFF

abundance: .
v_gene: TRBV30
d_gene: .
j_gene: TRBJ2-3
CDR3nt: TGTGCCTGGAATCCAACGGGTCCCACAGATACGCAGTATTTT
CDR3aa: CAWNPTGPTDTQYF

abundance: .
v_gene: TRBV10-3
d_gene: TRBD2
j_gene: TRBJ2-3
CDR3nt: TGTGCCTCCAGCAAAGAGAGGGGAGGGTACGATACGCAGTATTTT
CDR3aa: CASSKERGGYDTQYF

abundance: .
v_gene: TRBV6-5
d_gene: .
j_gene: TRBJ2-3
CDR3nt: TGTGCCAGCTCTCAAAGGGTGGCGGATACGCAGTATTTT
CDR3aa: CASSQRVADTQYF

abundance: .
v_gene: TRBV7-8
d_gene: TRBD1
j_gene: TRBJ2-5
CDR3nt: TGTGCCAGCAGCCCGGGGACAGGAAGAGAAGAGACCCAGTACTTC
CDR3aa: CASSPGTGREETQYF

abundance: .
v_gene: TRBV6-1
d_gene: .
j_gene: TRBJ2-1
CDR3nt: TGTGCCAGCAGTGAAGCGCAGGGGAGCTCCTACAATGAGCAGTTCTTC
CDR3aa: CASSEAQGSSYNEQFF

abundance: .
v_gene: TRBV18
d_gene: TRBD1
j_gene: TRBJ1-1
CDR3nt: TGTGCCAGCTCAGCCGAGCGGACAGGGATCACTGAAGCTTTCTTT
CDR3aa: CASSAERTGITEAFF